This T cell receptor (beta chain) was found in a study of T cells after yellow fever vaccination. This clonotype occurred a few times. One entry per CDR3 protein results from TCRdb running MiXCR on the 5' RACE reads. This table holds more than 250,000 distinct CDR3 sequences, around 6.8% found once. The clonotype originates from a man between 18 and 35 years old who received the YFV17D yellow fever vaccine. The material was PBMCs, obtained approximately 47 days after the first yellow fever vaccination.

In DNA, the CDR3 is TGTGCCAGCAGTTTCTCCCGACAGGGGAAGAACACCGGGGAGCTGTTTTTT. Its translation is CASSFSRQGKNTGELFF. This chain uses TRBV28 with TRBJ2-2; TRBD1 matches 8 bases. Trimming cost V 3 bases and J 1 base; bases outside gene matches: 7. Per germline, CDR1 MDHEN and CDR2 SYDVKM. The CDR3 has 17 residues.